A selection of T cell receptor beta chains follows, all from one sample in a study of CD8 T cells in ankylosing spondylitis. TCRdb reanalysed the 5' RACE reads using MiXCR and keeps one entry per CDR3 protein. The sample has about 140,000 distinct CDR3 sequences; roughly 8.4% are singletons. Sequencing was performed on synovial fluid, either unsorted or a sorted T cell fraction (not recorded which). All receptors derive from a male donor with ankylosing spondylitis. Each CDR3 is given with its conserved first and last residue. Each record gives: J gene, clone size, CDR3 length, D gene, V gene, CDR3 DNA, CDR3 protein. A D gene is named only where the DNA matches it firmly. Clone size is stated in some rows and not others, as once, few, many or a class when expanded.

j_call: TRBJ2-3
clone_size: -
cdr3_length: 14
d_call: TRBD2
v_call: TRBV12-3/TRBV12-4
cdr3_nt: TGTGCCAGCAGGGGGGGACTAGCGGGAGATACGCAGTATTTT
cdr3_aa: CASRGGLAGDTQYF

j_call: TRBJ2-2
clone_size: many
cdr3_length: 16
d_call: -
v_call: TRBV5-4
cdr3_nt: TGTGCCAGCAGCTTGGCAGAAGGCCCGAACACCGGGGAGCTGTTTTTT
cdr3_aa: CASSLAEGPNTGELFF

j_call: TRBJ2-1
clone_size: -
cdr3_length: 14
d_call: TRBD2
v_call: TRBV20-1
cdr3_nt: TGCAGTGCTATCACCCAGCGGGGGGACAATGAGCAGTTCTTC
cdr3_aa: CSAITQRGDNEQFF

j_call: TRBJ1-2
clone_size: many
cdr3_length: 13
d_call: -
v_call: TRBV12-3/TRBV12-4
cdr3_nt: TGTGCCAGCAGTTTTAGGACGGCTCAGGGCTACACCTTC
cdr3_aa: CASSFRTAQGYTF

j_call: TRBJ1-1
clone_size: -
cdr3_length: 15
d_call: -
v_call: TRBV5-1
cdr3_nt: TGCGCCAGCAGCCTAATGACCCCTCTGAACACTGAAGCTTTCTTT
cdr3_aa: CASSLMTPLNTEAFF

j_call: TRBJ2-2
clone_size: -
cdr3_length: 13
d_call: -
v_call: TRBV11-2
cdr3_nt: TGTGCCAGCAGCTTAGGGGAATTCGGGGAGCTGTTTTTT
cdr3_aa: CASSLGEFGELFF

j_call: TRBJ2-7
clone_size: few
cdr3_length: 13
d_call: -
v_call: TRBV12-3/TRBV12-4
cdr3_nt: TGTGCCAGCAGCCGGACACCAACCTACGAGCAGTACTTC
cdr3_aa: CASSRTPTYEQYF

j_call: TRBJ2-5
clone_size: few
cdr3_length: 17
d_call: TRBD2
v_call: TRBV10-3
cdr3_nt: TGTGCCATCAGTGAGCCGCGGGGCGCTAGCGGACAAGAGACCCAGTACTTC
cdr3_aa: CAISEPRGASGQETQYF

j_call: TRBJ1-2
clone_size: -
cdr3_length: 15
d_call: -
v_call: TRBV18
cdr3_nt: TGTGCCAGCTCCCCATCTGGTGGGAGTGACTATGGCTACACCTTC
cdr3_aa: CASSPSGGSDYGYTF

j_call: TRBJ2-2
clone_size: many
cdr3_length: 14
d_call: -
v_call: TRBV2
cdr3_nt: TGTGCCAGCAGTCAATCAGGGGATTCCGGGGAGCTGTTTTTT
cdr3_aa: CASSQSGDSGELFF

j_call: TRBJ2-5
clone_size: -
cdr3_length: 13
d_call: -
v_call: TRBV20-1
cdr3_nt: TGCAGTGCCACGGACCCCTGGGGAGAGACCCAGTACTTC
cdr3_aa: CSATDPWGETQYF

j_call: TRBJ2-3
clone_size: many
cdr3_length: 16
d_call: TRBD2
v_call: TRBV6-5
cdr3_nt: TGTGCCAGCAGTTACTCTGCTACTAGCGGCACAGATACGCAGTATTTT
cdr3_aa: CASSYSATSGTDTQYF

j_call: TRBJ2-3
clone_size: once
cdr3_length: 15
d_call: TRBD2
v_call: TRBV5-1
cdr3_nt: TGCGCCAGCAGAACTAGCGGGAGGGGGACAGATACGCAGTATTTT
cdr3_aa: CASRTSGRGTDTQYF

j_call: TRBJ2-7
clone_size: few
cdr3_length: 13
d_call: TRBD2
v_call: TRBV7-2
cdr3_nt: TGTGCCAGCAGCCCCCGTACAGCGGGAGTACAGTACTTC
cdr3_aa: CASSPRTAGVQYF

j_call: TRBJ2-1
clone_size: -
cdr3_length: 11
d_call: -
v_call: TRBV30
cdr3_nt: TGTGCCTGGAGTAGGAAGGCCCGGCAGTTCTTC
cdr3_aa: CAWSRKARQFF

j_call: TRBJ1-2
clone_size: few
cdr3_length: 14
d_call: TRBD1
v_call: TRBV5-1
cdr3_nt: TGCGCCAGCAGCTTGGTGACAGGGGGCCGGGGCTACACCTTC
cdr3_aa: CASSLVTGGRGYTF

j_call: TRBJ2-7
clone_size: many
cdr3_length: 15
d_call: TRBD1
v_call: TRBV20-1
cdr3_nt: TGCAGTGCACACTGGGACAGGGAGTTTTCCTACGAGCAGTACTTC
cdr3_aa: CSAHWDREFSYEQYF

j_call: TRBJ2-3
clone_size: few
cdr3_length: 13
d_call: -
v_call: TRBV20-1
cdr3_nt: TGCAGTGCTGTACAGGGTCCGACAGATACGCAGTATTTT
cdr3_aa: CSAVQGPTDTQYF

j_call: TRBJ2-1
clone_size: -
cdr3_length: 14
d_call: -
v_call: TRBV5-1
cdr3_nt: TGCGCCAGCAGCTTGGCTGCTAGAACCAATGAGCAGTTCTTC
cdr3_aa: CASSLAARTNEQFF

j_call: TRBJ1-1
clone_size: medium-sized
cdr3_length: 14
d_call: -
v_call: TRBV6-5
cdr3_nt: TGTGCCAGCAGTCCGGACACTTGGAACACTGAAGCTTTCTTT
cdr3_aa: CASSPDTWNTEAFF

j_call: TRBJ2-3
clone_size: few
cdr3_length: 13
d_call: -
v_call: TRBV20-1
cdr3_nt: TGCAGTGCTAGGGACCTCTACACGGGTACGCAGTATTTT
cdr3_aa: CSARDLYTGTQYF

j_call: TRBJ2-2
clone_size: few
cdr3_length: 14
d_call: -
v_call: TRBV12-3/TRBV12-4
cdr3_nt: TGTGCCGCGCGTATTGGGGTTGGCACCGGGGAGCTGTTTTTT
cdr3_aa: CAARIGVGTGELFF

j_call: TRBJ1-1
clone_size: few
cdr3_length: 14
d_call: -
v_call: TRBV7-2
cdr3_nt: TGTGCCAGCAGCTTAAATCGTGGGGACGTCGAAGCTTTCTTT
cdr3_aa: CASSLNRGDVEAFF

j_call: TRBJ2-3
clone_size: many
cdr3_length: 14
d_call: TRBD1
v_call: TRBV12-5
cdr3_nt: TGTGCTAGTGGTTCCGGGACAGGCACAGATACGCAGTATTTT
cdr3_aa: CASGSGTGTDTQYF

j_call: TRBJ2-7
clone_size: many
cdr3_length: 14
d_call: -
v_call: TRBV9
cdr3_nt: TGTGCCAGCAGCGATGCGGCCAGGGAGGACGAGCAGTACTTC
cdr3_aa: CASSDAAREDEQYF

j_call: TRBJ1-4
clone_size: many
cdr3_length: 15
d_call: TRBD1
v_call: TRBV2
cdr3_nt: TGTGCCAGCAGCCAACAGGGGCTGTTCTCTGAAAAACTGTTTTTT
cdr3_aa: CASSQQGLFSEKLFF

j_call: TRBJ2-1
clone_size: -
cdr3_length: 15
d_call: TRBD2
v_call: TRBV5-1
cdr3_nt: TGCGCCAGCAGCTTAGCGGGAGATACCTACAATGAGCAGTTCTTC
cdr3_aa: CASSLAGDTYNEQFF

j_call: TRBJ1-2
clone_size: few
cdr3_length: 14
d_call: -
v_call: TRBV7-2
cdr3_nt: TGTGCCAGCAGCTTAGAAGGGGCACCGAAAGGCTACACCTTC
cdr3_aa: CASSLEGAPKGYTF

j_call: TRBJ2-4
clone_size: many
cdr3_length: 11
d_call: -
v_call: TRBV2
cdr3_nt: TGTGCCAGCAGTGATTGGGACATTCAGTACTTC
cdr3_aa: CASSDWDIQYF

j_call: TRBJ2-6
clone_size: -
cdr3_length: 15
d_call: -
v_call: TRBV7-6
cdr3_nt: TGTGCCAGCAGGCCGACCCCCTCTGGGGCCAACGTCCTGACTTTC
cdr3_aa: CASRPTPSGANVLTF

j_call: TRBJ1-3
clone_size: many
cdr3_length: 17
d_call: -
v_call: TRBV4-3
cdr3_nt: TGCGCCAGCAGCCAAGATAAGGGGGACGGGGCTGGAAACACCATATATTTT
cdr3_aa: CASSQDKGDGAGNTIYF

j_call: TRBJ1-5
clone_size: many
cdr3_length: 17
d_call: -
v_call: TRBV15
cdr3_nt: TGTGCCACCAGCAGAGATCTGTACGGGGGCGGGGGTCAGCCCCAGCATTTT
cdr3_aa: CATSRDLYGGGGQPQHF

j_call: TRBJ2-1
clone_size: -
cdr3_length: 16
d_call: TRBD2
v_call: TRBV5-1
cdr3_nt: TGCGCCAGCAGCCCCCTCCTCCTAGCGGACAAAAATGAGCAGTTCTTC
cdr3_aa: CASSPLLLADKNEQFF

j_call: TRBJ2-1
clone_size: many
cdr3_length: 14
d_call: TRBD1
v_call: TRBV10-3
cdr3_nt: TGTGCCATCAATCCGGGACAGGGGGCCGTTGAGCAGTTCTTC
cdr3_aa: CAINPGQGAVEQFF

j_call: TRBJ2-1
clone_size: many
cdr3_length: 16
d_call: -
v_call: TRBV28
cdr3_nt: TGTGCCATCATTAATCCCGGGCCGAACTCCTACAATGAGCAGTTCTTC
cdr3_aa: CAIINPGPNSYNEQFF

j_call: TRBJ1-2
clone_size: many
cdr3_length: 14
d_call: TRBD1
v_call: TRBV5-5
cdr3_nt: TGTGCCAGCAGCGGAGTGACAGGGGACTATGGCTACACCTTC
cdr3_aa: CASSGVTGDYGYTF

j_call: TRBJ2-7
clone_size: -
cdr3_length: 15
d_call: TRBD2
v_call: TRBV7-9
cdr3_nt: TGTGCCAGCAGCCTCAGCGGGGGGCTATCCTACGAGCAGTACTTC
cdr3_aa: CASSLSGGLSYEQYF

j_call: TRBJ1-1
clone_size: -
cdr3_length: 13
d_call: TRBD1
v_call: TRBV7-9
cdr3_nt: TGTGCCAGCAGCTATACTGGACAGGGTTTGGCTTTCTTT
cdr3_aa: CASSYTGQGLAFF

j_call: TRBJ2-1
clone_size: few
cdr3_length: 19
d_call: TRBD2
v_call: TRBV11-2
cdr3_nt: TGTGCCAGCAGCTTAGTGTATGGGGCTAGCGGGAGCTCCTACAATGAGCAGTTCTTC
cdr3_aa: CASSLVYGASGSSYNEQFF

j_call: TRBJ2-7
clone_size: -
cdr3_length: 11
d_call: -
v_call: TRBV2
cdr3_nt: TGTGCCAGCACCTACTACTACGAGCAGTACTTC
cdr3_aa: CASTYYYEQYF

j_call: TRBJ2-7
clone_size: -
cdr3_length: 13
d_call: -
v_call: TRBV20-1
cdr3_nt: TGCAGTGCTAGAGATAACTATGTGGACGAGCAGTACTTC
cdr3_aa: CSARDNYVDEQYF

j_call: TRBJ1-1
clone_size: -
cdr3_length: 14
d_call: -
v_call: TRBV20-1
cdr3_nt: TGCAGTGCTAAACTAAGCGGGGCAGACACTGAAGCTTTCTTT
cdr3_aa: CSAKLSGADTEAFF

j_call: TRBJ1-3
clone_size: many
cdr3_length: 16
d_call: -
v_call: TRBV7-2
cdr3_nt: TGTGCCAGCAGCTTAAGACGGGGCTTCTCTGGAAACACCATATATTTT
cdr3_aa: CASSLRRGFSGNTIYF

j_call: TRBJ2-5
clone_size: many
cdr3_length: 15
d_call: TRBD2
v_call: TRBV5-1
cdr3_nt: TGCGCCAGCAGCTCCGCCGGGACTACCGAAGAGACCCAGTACTTC
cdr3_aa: CASSSAGTTEETQYF

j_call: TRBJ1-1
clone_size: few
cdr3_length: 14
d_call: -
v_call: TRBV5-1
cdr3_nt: TGCGCCAGCAGCTTGACCGATCCGAACACTGAAGCTTTCTTT
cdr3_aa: CASSLTDPNTEAFF

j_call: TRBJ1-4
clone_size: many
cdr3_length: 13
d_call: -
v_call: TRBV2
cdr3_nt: TGTGCCAGTGAACGGACAGCTAATGAAAAACTGTTTTTT
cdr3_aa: CASERTANEKLFF

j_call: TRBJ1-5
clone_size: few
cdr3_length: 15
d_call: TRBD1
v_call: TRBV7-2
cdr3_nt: TGTGCCAGCAGCCAAAGGACAGGGGCCATAGTGACCCAGCATTTT
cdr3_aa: CASSQRTGAIVTQHF

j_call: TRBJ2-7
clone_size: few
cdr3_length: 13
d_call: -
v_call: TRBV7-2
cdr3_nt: TGTGCCAGCAGCTTAAAGGGGTCAGGCGAGCAGTACTTC
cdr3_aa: CASSLKGSGEQYF

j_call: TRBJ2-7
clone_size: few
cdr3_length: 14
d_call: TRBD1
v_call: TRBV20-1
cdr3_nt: TGCAGTGCTACCCAACGGGACAGGAGCTACGAGCAGTACTTC
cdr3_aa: CSATQRDRSYEQYF

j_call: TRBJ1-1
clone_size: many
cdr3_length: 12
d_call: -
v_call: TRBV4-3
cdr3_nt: TGCGCCAGCAGCGAGACAGGTAGTGAAGCTTTCTTT
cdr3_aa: CASSETGSEAFF

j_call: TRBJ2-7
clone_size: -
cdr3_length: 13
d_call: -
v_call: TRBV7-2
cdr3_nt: TGTGCCAGCAGCTCACAGGCCACCTACGAGCAGTACTTC
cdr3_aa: CASSSQATYEQYF

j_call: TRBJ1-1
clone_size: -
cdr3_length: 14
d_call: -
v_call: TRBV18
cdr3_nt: TGTGCCAGCTCACCGACCGCTGCGAACACTGAAGCTTTCTTT
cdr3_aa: CASSPTAANTEAFF

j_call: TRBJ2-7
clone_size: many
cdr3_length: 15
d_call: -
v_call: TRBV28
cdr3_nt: TGTGCCAGCAGTTTCTTGGGGGATAGCTCCTACGAGCAGTACTTC
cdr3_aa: CASSFLGDSSYEQYF

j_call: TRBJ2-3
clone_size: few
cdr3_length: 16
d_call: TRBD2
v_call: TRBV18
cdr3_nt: TGTGCCAGCTCACTTTCTCAGCGGGGGTTCACAGATACGCAGTATTTT
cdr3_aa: CASSLSQRGFTDTQYF

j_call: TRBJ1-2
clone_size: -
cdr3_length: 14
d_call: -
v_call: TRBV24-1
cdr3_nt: TGTGCCACCAGTGACCCCGCCAGGGTAGTTGGCTACACCTTC
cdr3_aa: CATSDPARVVGYTF

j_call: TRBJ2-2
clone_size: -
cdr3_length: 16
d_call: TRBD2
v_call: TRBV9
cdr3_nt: TGTGCCAGCAGCCCACCCGGGGGGGGCTGGACCGGGGAGCTGTTTTTT
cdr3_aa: CASSPPGGGWTGELFF